The sequence of this T cell receptor (beta chain) was determined in a study of human T cells and chemical hapten exposure. Study context: TCR yield per sample varied, mainly due to pooled library volumes.

Single cDNA molecules in the library carried unique molecular identifiers attached during preparation. Study processing details: Sequenced samples showed a median of around 93,000 TCRs each, with counts running from roughly 23,000 to 700,000. TCRdb fed the RACE reads into MiXCR, producing one record per CDR3 protein. What appears here as the V and J calls and clone size reflects TCRdb's work, not the paper's. Altogether 60,000 to 90,000 distinct CDR3 sequences are present, around 9.3% being singletons, with the ten largest covering about 1.7%. This clonotype has more than one count but fewer than ten. Time point meaning: healthy volunteer bleed at 6 weeks. Unfractionated whole blood yielded the extracted total RNA. This CDR3 comprises 9 residues. Germline CDR1 SQVTM, CDR2 ANQGSEA. With 8 bases removed from V and 15 bases from J, the gap between germline ends came to 14 bases.

Sequencing was carried out using whole blood. The chain couples TRBV29-1 to TRBJ2-1, with D perhaps assigned TRBD1 or TRBD2 (5 bases each). The clonotype comes from a female donor in good health. Some clones in this sample may be carry-over from other donors' samples. CDR3 DNA: TGCAGCCCCCGGGACCGCCTGTTCTTC. Translated, it gives CSPRDRLFF.